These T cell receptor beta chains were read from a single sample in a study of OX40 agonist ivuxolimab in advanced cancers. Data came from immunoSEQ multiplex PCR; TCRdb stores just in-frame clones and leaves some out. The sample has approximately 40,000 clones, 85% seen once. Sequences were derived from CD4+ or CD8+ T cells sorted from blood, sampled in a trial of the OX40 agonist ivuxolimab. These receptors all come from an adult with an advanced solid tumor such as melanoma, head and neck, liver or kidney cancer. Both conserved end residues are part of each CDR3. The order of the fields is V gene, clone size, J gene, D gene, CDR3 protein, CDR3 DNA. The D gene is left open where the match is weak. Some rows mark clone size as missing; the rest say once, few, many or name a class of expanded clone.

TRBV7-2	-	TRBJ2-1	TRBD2	CASSPTSGLRYNEQFF	TGTGCCAGCAGCCCAACTAGCGGGTTACGCTACAATGAGCAGTTCTTC
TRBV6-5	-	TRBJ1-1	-	CAASTRSSAFF	TGTGCCGCCTCCACCCGGTCATCAGCTTTCTTT
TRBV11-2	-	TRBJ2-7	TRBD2	CATTHGQGEGYEQYF	TGTGCCACCACCCATGGGCAAGGGGAGGGCTACGAGCAGTACTTC
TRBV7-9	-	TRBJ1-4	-	CASSLVGGEGKLFF	TGTGCCAGCAGCTTAGTGGGGGGGGAAGGAAAACTGTTTTTT
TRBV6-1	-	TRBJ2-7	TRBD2	CASSEQGGLAGPSYEQYF	TGTGCCAGCAGTGAACAGGGGGGACTAGCGGGGCCCTCCTACGAGCAGTACTTC
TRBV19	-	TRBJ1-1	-	CASSIGGGAEAFF	TGTGCCAGTAGTATAGGAGGGGGAGCTGAAGCTTTCTTT
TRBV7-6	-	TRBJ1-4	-	CASSQGLDRHTTNEKLFF	TGTGCCAGCAGCCAGGGCCTTGACAGACACACAACTAATGAAAAACTGTTTTTT
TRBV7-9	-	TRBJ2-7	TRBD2	CASSPRTGGTYEQYF	TGTGCCAGCAGCCCGCGGACGGGGGGGACCTACGAGCAGTACTTC
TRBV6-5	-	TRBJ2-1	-	CASSYSQGSNEQFF	TGTGCCAGCAGTTACTCTCAGGGCTCCAATGAGCAGTTCTTC
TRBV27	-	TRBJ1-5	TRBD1	CASSLFWTGMSNQPQHF	TGTGCCAGCAGTTTATTTTGGACAGGGATGAGCAATCAGCCCCAGCATTTT
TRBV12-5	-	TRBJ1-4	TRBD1	CASAHSGQGNEKLFF	TGTGCTAGTGCTCACTCGGGACAGGGGAATGAAAAACTGTTTTTT
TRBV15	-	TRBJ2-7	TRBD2	CATSRVPAGGYEQYF	TGTGCCACCAGCAGAGTTCCAGCGGGGGGCTACGAGCAGTACTTC
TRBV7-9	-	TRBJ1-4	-	CASSLGGVQLFF	TGTGCCAGCAGCTTAGGTGGGGTCCAACTGTTTTTT
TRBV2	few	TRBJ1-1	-	CATPSAGSNTEAFF	TGTGCCACTCCCTCGGCAGGGTCGAACACTGAAGCTTTCTTT
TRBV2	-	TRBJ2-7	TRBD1	CASSDYTGTGPYEQYF	TGTGCCAGCAGTGATTATACCGGGACAGGACCCTACGAGCAGTACTTC
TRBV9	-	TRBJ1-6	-	CASSVVAGNSPLHF	TGTGCCAGCAGCGTAGTGGCAGGGAATTCACCCCTCCACTTT
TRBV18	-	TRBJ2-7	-	CASSPPGGRVGYEQYF	TGTGCCAGCTCACCACCGGGTGGCAGGGTTGGTTACGAGCAGTACTTC
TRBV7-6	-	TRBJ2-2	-	CASSSQGGDGELFF	TGTGCCAGCAGCTCTCAGGGGGGTGACGGGGAGCTGTTTTTT
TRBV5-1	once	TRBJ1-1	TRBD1	CASSFGTGAVGTEAFF	TGCGCCAGCAGCTTCGGGACAGGGGCGGTAGGGACTGAAGCTTTCTTT
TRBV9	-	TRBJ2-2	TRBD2	CASSATSGTSGELFF	TGTGCCAGCAGCGCAACTAGCGGGACATCCGGGGAGCTGTTTTTT
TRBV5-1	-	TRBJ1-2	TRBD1	CASSSFAGTGSDGYTF	TGCGCCAGCAGCTCCTTTGCCGGGACAGGCTCTGATGGCTACACCTTC
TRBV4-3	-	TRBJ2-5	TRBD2	CASSEGTGAGETQYF	TGCGCCAGCAGCGAAGGGACTGGAGCGGGGGAGACCCAGTACTTC
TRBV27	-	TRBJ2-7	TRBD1	CASSPPPGTGKYEQYF	TGTGCCAGCAGTCCGCCACCCGGGACAGGGAAATACGAGCAGTACTTC
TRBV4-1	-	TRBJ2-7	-	CASSLRDEQYF	TGCGCCAGCAGCCTAAGGGACGAGCAGTACTTC
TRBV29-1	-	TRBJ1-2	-	CSVDPGPGYGYTF	TGCAGCGTTGACCCGGGCCCGGGCTATGGCTACACCTTC
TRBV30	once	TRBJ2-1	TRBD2	CAWSRSLLREDDEQFF	TGTGCCTGGAGTCGATCACTTCTACGGGAGGATGATGAGCAGTTCTTC
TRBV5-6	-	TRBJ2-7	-	CASSSLSRAYEQYF	TGTGCCAGCAGCTCCCTTTCTAGGGCCTACGAGCAGTACTTC
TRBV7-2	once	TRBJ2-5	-	CASSLVGGAQYF	TGTGCCAGCAGCTTAGTCGGGGGAGCCCAGTACTTC
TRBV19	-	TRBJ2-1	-	CASSLYYNEQFF	TGTGCCAGTAGCCTCTACTACAATGAGCAGTTCTTC
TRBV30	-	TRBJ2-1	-	CAWTTGAGYNEQFF	TGTGCCTGGACTACTGGCGCCGGCTACAATGAGCAGTTCTTC
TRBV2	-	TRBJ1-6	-	CASNAWEEYSPLHF	TGTGCCAGCAACGCGTGGGAAGAGTACTCACCCCTCCACTTT
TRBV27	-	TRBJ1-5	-	CASSHRAASNQPQHF	TGTGCCAGCAGTCACAGGGCGGCAAGCAATCAGCCCCAGCATTTT
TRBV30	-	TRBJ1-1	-	CAWKGGSPNTEAFF	TGTGCCTGGAAGGGGGGATCCCCCAACACTGAAGCTTTCTTT
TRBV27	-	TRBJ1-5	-	CASSFPGASNQPQHF	TGTGCCAGCAGTTTTCCGGGGGCTAGCAATCAGCCCCAGCATTTT
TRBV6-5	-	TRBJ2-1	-	CASSYSGRSPYNEQFF	TGTGCCAGCAGTTACTCGGGGCGGAGCCCCTACAATGAGCAGTTCTTC
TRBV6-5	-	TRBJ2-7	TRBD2	CASSSTSGSSYEQYF	TGTGCCAGCAGTTCAACTAGCGGTAGCTCCTACGAGCAGTACTTC
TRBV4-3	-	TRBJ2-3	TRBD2	CASSQVAGGGTDTQYF	TGCGCCAGCAGCCAAGTAGCGGGAGGAGGGACAGATACGCAGTATTTT
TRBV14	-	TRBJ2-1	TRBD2	CATGVAGYNEQFF	TGTGCCACAGGAGTAGCGGGGTACAATGAGCAGTTCTTC
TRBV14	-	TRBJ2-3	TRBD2	CASSSLAGAPLAAQYF	TGTGCCAGCAGTTCGCTAGCGGGGGCCCCCCTGGCGGCGCAGTATTTT
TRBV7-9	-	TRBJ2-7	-	CASSLLDSSYEQYF	TGTGCCAGCAGCTTACTCGATTCGTCCTACGAGCAGTACTTC
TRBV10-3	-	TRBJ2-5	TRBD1	CAISPDRVRETQYF	TGTGCCATCAGCCCCGACAGGGTGCGAGAGACCCAGTACTTC
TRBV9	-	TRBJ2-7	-	CASSVIDGSYEQYF	TGTGCCAGCAGCGTAATCGACGGCTCCTACGAGCAGTACTTC
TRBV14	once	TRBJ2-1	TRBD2	CASSPGWGLAGAGNEQFF	TGTGCCAGCAGCCCGGGGTGGGGACTAGCGGGAGCCGGTAATGAGCAGTTCTTC
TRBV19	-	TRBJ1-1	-	CASSIGTEAFF	TGTGCCAGTAGTATAGGAACTGAAGCTTTCTTT
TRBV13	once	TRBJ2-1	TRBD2	CASSLLAGDYNEQFF	TGTGCCAGCAGCTTGCTCGCGGGGGACTACAATGAGCAGTTCTTC
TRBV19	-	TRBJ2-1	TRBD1	CASSLGTGGNEQFF	TGTGCCAGTAGTCTCGGGACAGGAGGCAATGAGCAGTTCTTC
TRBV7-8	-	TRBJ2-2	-	CASSLLANFLTGELFF	TGTGCCAGCAGCTTACTAGCGAACTTCCTTACCGGGGAGCTGTTTTTT
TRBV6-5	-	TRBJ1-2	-	CASSNRDGYTF	TGTGCCAGCAGTAACAGGGACGGCTACACCTTC
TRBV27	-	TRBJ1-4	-	CASSPRPVFSTNEKLFF	TGTGCCAGCAGTCCTCGTCCAGTCTTCTCAACTAATGAAAAACTGTTTTTT
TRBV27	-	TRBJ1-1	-	CASSFGGSEAFF	TGTGCCAGCAGTTTTGGAGGCTCTGAAGCTTTCTTT
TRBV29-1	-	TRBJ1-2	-	CSVGDRVNYGYTF	TGCAGCGTCGGTGACAGAGTTAACTATGGCTACACCTTC
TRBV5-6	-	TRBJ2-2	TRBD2	CASSLGTRYTGELFF	TGTGCCAGCAGCTTGGGGACTAGGTACACCGGGGAGCTGTTTTTT